This T cell receptor beta chain was obtained from a study of blood T cell repertoires in COVID-19. The CDR3 runs 13 residues. Germline V gene lookup returns CDR1 MNHEY and CDR2 SVGAGI. V was pared by 4 bases and J by 7 bases, with 4 bases of the junction left unmatched. Here immunoSEQ multiplex PCR was the method, and the copy in TCRdb shows in-frame clones only, minus some. There are 400,000 or so clones in the sample; around nine tenths occur only once, and more than 0.7% lies in the top ten. The Seattle patients joined while their infection was active and were tracked longitudinally afterward. This TCR was recovered from a man aged 18 to 35 with COVID-19, enrolled during active disease. The chain uses TRBV6-5 and TRBJ1-5; 7 nucleotides align to TRBD1. The sequencing input was peripheral blood. The chain's CDR3 is CASSLQGKQPQHF. The CDR3 nucleotides read TGTGCCAGCAGTTTACAGGGGAAACAGCCCCAGCATTTT.